A single T cell receptor beta chain is shown here with its context. Antigen specificity is unknown. The repertoire was sequenced with immunoSEQ multiplex PCR; TCRdb's copy has only in-frame clones and lacks some. The repertoire holds tens of thousands of clones, about 83% seen once, with roughly 9.9% in the top ten. The CDR3 runs 14 residues. Germline V gives CDR1 SQVTM, CDR2 ANQGSEA. Trimming at V came to 4 bases and at J to 2 bases, leaving 5 bases not matched to a gene. The data originate from a study of early stage breast cancer tumors. The wider study: Average read coverage per sample was roughly 9.3-fold.

General observations from the study: Comparing each tissue with blood distinguished tumor from normal in 14 of 16 patients.

V and J are TRBV29-1 and TRBJ2-5; 9 nucleotides align to TRBD1. This clonotype was obtained from a person in their fifties with breast cancer. Sequenced: blood. The CDR3 sequence: CSVGTGGHQETQYF. The CDR3 nucleotides are TGCAGCGTTGGTACAGGGGGCCATCAAGAGACCCAGTACTTC.